The table lists the clone carrying this T cell receptor beta chain with a few counts. Treatment: preoperative locoregional IRX-2 cytokine immunotherapy. Clones were sequenced by immunoSEQ multiplex PCR, and TCRdb holds only the in-frame ones, with some missing. The sample has tens of thousands of clones, 90% seen once. This specimen comes from a study of preoperative IRX-2 immunotherapy in early breast cancer. The CDR3 is 17 residues long. Trimming removed 7 bases from V and 1 base from J; junction bases left unmatched: 10. CDR1 MNHEY and CDR2 SMNVEV come from the germline V gene (reference sequence).

The V and J genes are TRBV27 and TRBJ2-2; TRBD2 aligns across 9 bases. The TCR sequence derives from a human donor with breast cancer. The sample was collected from a patient treated with IRX-2 immunotherapy. The CDR3 loop reads CASTSAAGGLNTGELFF. CDR3 coding DNA: TGTGCCAGCACATCCGCAGCGGGGGGTTTGAACACCGGGGAGCTGTTTTTT.